This passage covers 20 T cell receptor beta chains from one sample sequenced in a study of CD8 T cells in Susac syndrome. After extraction with the RNeasy kit, roughly 0.5 to 1 ug of the RNA was reverse transcribed using random hexamers. TCRdb ran MiXCR on the immunoSEQ multiplex PCR reads and lists one entry per CDR3 protein. In the table there are around 140,000 distinct CDR3 sequences, roughly 76% of which are singletons. The sequencing input was CD8+ T cells from PBMCs. The receptor set was obtained from a human donor with multiple sclerosis.

The rearrangement joins TRBV24-1 to TRBJ2-1; D may be TRBD2 (6 bases). CDR1 and CDR2 (germline): KGHDR, SFDVKD. Trimming removed 5 bases from V and 8 bases from J, with 15 bases in between. The CDR3 has 14 amino acids. CDR3 nucleotide sequence: TGTGCCACCAGTGGGGCGGGGTTCGGGCATGAGCAGTTCTTC. This encodes CATSGAGFGHEQFF.

V gene TRBV28 combines with J gene TRBJ2-2; D is possibly TRBD2 (5 bases). The CDR3 has 11 amino acids. In germline, CDR1 is MDHEN, CDR2 SYDVKM. Trimming left V 11 bases short and J 3 bases short, with 7 bases between. CDR3 region: CACGYTGELFF. Here the CDR3 DNA reads TGTGCCTGCGGGTACACCGGGGAGCTGTTTTTT.

The CDR3 coding sequence is TGCGCCAGCAGCCTGGCAATGGAGCGGGAGTGCGTCCACGAGCAGTACGTC. It encodes CASSLAMERECVHEQYV. This rearrangement joins TRBV5-1 to TRBJ2-7; TRBD2 agrees at 8 bases. V was clipped by 4 bases and J by 5 bases; unmatched bases: 17. CDR1 SGHRS and CDR2 YFSETQ come from the germline V gene. This CDR3 spans 17 amino acids.

This clonotype was seen a single time. This chain uses TRBV19 with TRBJ1-1; D is undetermined. The V gene lost 3 bases and the J gene lost 5 bases, with 13 bases spanning the gap. The CDR3 contains 14 residues. The V gene's germline CDR1 is LNHDA and CDR2 SQIVND (reference sequence). The CDR3 nucleotides are TGTGCCAGTAGTATCAAAGGTCTAATTACTGAAGCTTTCTTT. It is translated as CASSIKGLITEAFF. The whole variable domain, filled in from reference TRBV19 and TRBJ1-1, reads DGGITQSPKYLFRKEGQNVTLSCEQNLNHDAMYWYRQDPGQGLRLIYYSQIVNDFQKGDIAEGYSVSREKKESFPLTVTSAQKNPTAFYLCASSIKGLITEAFFGQGTRLTVV.

This clonotype was detected only once. The rearrangement links TRBV28 to TRBJ2-4; D perhaps matches TRBD2 (6 bases). Germline V gives CDR1 MDHEN, CDR2 SYDVKM. This CDR3 comprises 14 residues. The V end was cut by 6 bases, the J end by 6 bases, with 15 bases between. The CDR3: CASSFRGIGNIQYF. CDR3 DNA sequence: TGTGCCAGCAGCTTCCGGGGGATTGGAAACATTCAGTACTTC.

The chain's CDR3 is CASSQDWEGQETQYF. In nucleotides, the CDR3 is TGTGCCAGCAGCCAAGATTGGGAAGGGCAGGAGACCCAGTACTTC. V and J are TRBV3-1 and TRBJ2-5; D ambiguous. V dropped 0 bases and J dropped 5 bases, with 13 bases sitting between them. The CDR3 loop spans 15 amino acids. The V gene's germline CDR1 is LGHDT and CDR2 YNNKEL (reference sequence).

This chain links TRBV7-9 with TRBJ2-7; D uncertain. The CDR3 runs to 14 residues. V was clipped by 5 bases and J by 3 bases, with 14 bases between them. Germline V lookup: CDR1 SEHNR, CDR2 FQNEAQ (reference sequence). The CDR3 region has the DNA TGTGCCAGCAGCCCTGTTGGCAGAAACTACGAGCAGTACGTC. Translating it yields CASSPVGRNYEQYV.

In this sample, this clonotype turned up once. The CDR3: CAWSVGHRGHNEQFF. DNA for the CDR3: TGTGCCTGGAGTGTAGGGCACAGGGGGCACAATGAGCAGTTCTTC. The chain links TRBV30 to TRBJ2-1; the match to TRBD1 covers 9 bases. This CDR3 region has 15 residues. The J segment lost 5 bases and the V segment lost 0 bases, leaving 5 bases of the junction unmatched. The germline gives CDR1 GTSNPN, CDR2 SVGIG (reference sequence).

The chain uses TRBV21-1 and TRBJ1-2; the tabulated D call, TRBD1, remains unverified against the DNA. TRBV21-1 corresponds to a pseudogene. This CDR3 has 11 residues. This chain's CDR3 is CARGRIYGYTF. The CDR3 nucleotides are TGTGCCAGGGGACGGATCTATGGCTACACCTTC.

The chain combines TRBV4-3 with TRBJ2-5; 7 bases align to TRBD2. The V and J ends lost 3 bases and 4 bases, in that order; junction bases with no gene match: 5. Germline V gene data show CDR1 as LGHNA and CDR2 as YSLEER. This CDR3 has 14 amino acids. CDR3 residues: CASSQGGRLETQYF. DNA of the CDR3: TGCGCCAGCAGCCAGGGGGGGAGGCTAGAGACCCAGTACTTC.

The chain couples TRBV12-3 or TRBV12-4 to TRBJ2-1; TRBD2 matches at 12 bases. V shed 6 bases and J 3 bases; nucleotides not matched to a gene: 9. The CDR3 is 17 amino acids. CDR3 coding DNA: TGTGCCAGCAGGCTAGCGGGAGGGCCACGGTACTACAATGAGCAGTTCTTC. This gives the protein CASRLAGGPRYYNEQFF.

This chain links TRBV20-1 with TRBJ2-4; 10 nucleotides line up with TRBD1. The CDR3 covers 17 residues. V trimming: 0 bases; J trimming: 1 base; junction bases outside the gene matches: 6. The V gene's germline CDR1 is DFQATT and CDR2 SNEGSKA (reference sequence). CDR3 coding DNA: TGCAGTGCTAGAGATCCGGGACAGGGGTTGGCCAAAAACATTCAGTACTTC. This codes for CSARDPGQGLAKNIQYF.

The chain links TRBV7-2 to TRBJ2-1, with 13 bases that match TRBD2. CDR3 length equals 17 residues. With 0 bases clipped from V and 6 bases from J, the junction kept 5 bases outside the gene matches. CDR1 SGHTA and CDR2 FQGNSA come from the germline V gene. CDR3 amino acids: CASSLAPGLAGANEQFF. The CDR3 nucleotides are TGTGCCAGCAGCTTAGCGCCCGGACTAGCGGGGGCCAATGAGCAGTTCTTC.

CDR3 residues: CASSLDLAGTDTQYF. CDR3 bases: TGTGCCAGCAGCTTAGATCTAGCGGGCACAGATACGCAGTATTTT. The chain carries TRBV7-2 and TRBJ2-3, with 7 bases aligning to TRBD2. The CDR3 sequence is 15 residues long. Trimming took 1 base from V and 1 from J; bases not matched to a gene: 2. Looked up from germline, CDR1 is SGHTA and CDR2 is FQGNSA.

The table lists this clonotype with a count of one. The chain couples TRBV4-1 to TRBJ1-5, with D possibly matching TRBD1 (6 bases). The V and J ends lost 4 bases and 9 bases respectively, with 19 bases between them. Germline lookup yields CDR1 MGHRA and CDR2 YSYEKL. The CDR3 consists of 15 residues. The CDR3, as DNA: TGCGCCAGCAGCCTGGGGTCAGGGGAGGGTCCGCCCCAGCATTTT. It yields the protein CASSLGSGEGPPQHF.

For this clonotype: Relative to the germline gene, one junction end is altered; a read error may explain this. The J gene is TRBJ2-2, the V gene TRBV7-2; 8 bases agree with TRBD1. The germline CDR1 and CDR2 sequences are SGHTA and FQGNSA. The CDR3 extends over 12 amino acids. CDR3 sequence (DNA): TGTGCCAGCAGCTGGTTAACAGGGGGGCTGTTTTTT. Translating it yields CASSWLTGGLFF.

This chain connects TRBV7-9 to TRBJ2-1; unclear D gene. Germline V gene lookup returns CDR1 SEHNR and CDR2 FQNEAQ (reference sequence). The CDR3 has 11 amino acids. Trimming cost V 2 bases and J 9 bases, with 5 bases left between them. CDR3 in amino acids: CASSLSPEQFF. CDR3 DNA sequence: TGTGCCAGCAGCTTAAGCCCTGAGCAGTTCTTC.

This clonotype was seen once. The genes are TRBV3-1 and TRBJ1-5; D unresolved. Germline CDR1 reads LGHDT; CDR2 reads YNNKEL (reference sequence). This CDR3 comprises 18 residues. Deletions cut 0 bases from V and 4 bases from J, with 19 bases between. The CDR3 coding sequence is TGTGCCAGCAGCCAAGATTCGAATCATGACCGGCGGAATCAGCCCCAGCATTTT. The encoded protein is CASSQDSNHDRRNQPQHF.

V and J are TRBV29-1 and TRBJ2-3, with 7 positions matching TRBD1. Trimming removed 5 bases from V and 13 bases from J; junction bases left unmatched: 9. This CDR3 region has 11 residues. Per germline, CDR1 SQVTM and CDR2 ANQGSEA. This CDR3 reads CSVRGEGAEYF. As DNA, the CDR3 is TGCAGCGTTAGAGGAGAGGGGGCGGAGTATTTT.

This chain uses TRBV2 with TRBJ1-5; D not certain. Germline CDR1 and CDR2: SNHLY and FYNNEI. The V gene lost 2 bases and the J gene lost 5 bases, with 25 bases spanning the gap. The CDR3 runs to 19 residues. The DNA for the CDR3 is TGTGCCAGCAGTGAAATTGGAATGACGGTAGATATAGTTGATCAGCCCCAGCATTTT. It codes for CASSEIGMTVDIVDQPQHF.